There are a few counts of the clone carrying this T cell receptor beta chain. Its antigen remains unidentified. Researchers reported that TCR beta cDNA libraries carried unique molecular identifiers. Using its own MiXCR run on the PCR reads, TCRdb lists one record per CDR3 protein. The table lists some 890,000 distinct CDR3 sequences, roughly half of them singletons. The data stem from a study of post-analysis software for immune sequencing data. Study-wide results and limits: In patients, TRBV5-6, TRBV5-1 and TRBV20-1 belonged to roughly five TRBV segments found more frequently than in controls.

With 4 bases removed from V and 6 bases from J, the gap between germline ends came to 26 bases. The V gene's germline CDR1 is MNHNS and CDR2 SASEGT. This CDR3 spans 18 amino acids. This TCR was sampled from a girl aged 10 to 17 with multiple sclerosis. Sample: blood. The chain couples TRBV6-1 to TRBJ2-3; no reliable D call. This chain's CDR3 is CASSVFARTSPPGDTQYF. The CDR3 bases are TGTGCCAGCAGTGTATTCGCCCGTACCTCACCCCCCGGGGATACGCAGTATTTT.